This T cell receptor (beta chain) was found in a study of beta chain features in type 1 diabetes. Reverse transcribing all isolated RNA meant expressed TCRB transcripts were sequenced. Profiled with immunoSEQ multiplex PCR; TCRdb holds only in-frame clones, not every one. This sample has approximately 250,000 clones; over 12% occur once, and the top ten carry around 0.025%. This clone was seen more than once but under ten times. Germline CDR1 MDHEN, CDR2 SYDVKM. V gave up 3 bases and J gave up 4 bases; unmatched junction bases: 4. This CDR3 is 14 amino acids long. The sequencing sample was made of naive CD4+ T cells from blood. The clonotype originates from a woman between 40 and 50 years old in good health. The rearrangement joins TRBV28 to TRBJ2-7; 9 bases are shared with TRBD1. The CDR3 nucleotides are TGTGCCAGCAGTTTGGAGGACAGGGGATACGAGCAGTACTTC. Residues: CASSLEDRGYEQYF.